A single TCR beta chain is shown here with its context. This sample is part of a study of CD8 T cells in Susac syndrome. A quantity of about 0.5 to 1 ug RNA underwent reverse transcription using random hexamers. TCRdb ran MiXCR on the immunoSEQ multiplex PCR reads and lists one entry per CDR3 protein. The sample contains about 300,000 distinct CDR3 sequences, 85% of which appear only once. The multiple sclerosis controls were treatment-naive patients, and their relapsing-remitting disease was stable or active. The CD8+ and CD4+ T cells were negatively isolated, with the TEMRA cells enriched by FACS. Material for sequencing was CD8+ T cells from PBMCs. The sequence was obtained from a human donor with multiple sclerosis.

Here the CDR3 reads CASSDHPEQFF. The CDR3 DNA reads TGTGCCAGCAGTGACCATCCGGAGCAGTTCTTC. V gene TRBV6-4 combines with J gene TRBJ2-1, with unresolved D. CDR1 is MRHNA and CDR2 is SNTAGT in the germline V gene. The CDR3 spans 11 residues. The V end was cut by 2 bases, the J end by 10 bases, with 6 bases between.